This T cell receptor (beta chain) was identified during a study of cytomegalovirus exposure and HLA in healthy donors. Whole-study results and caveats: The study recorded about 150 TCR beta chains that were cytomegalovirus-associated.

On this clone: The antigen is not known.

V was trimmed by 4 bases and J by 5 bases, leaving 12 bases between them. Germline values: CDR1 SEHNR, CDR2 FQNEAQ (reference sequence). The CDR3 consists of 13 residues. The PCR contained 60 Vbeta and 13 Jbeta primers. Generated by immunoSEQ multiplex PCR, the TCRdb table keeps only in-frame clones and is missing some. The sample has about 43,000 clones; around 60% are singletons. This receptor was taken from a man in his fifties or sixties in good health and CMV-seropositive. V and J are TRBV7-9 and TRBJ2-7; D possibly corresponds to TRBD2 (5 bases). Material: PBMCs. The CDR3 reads CASSSPQRDEQYF. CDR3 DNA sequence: TGTGCCAGCAGCTCACCCCAGAGGGACGAGCAGTACTTC.